The clone carrying this T cell receptor (beta chain) was seen only a few times. Its antigen remains unidentified. This sample was taken from a study of identical twins. Findings and limits, study-wide: Its conclusions, products of cross-sectional statistical analysis, did not come from following the same donors. Beta clonotypes that were abundant in cord blood contained fewer insertions, a pattern absent from memory repertoires.

This CDR3 is 21 amino acids long. J gave up 0 bases and V 1 base, and 19 bases lay outside the gene matches. Per the germline V gene, CDR1 is SQVTM and CDR2 is ANQGSEA. From the 5' RACE reads, TCRdb called clonotypes with MiXCR, one entry per CDR3 protein. Among 1.5 million to 2 million distinct CDR3 sequences listed, more than 30% were seen once. The TCR originated in a newborn girl in good health. The chain carries TRBV29-1 and TRBJ1-2; 11 bases line up with TRBD1. The sequencing input was cord blood. The CDR3 loop reads CSVEGFRSPGDRGGSNYGYTF. In DNA form, the CDR3 reads TGCAGCGTTGAAGGATTCCGGTCCCCTGGGGACAGGGGGGGTTCTAACTATGGCTACACCTTC.